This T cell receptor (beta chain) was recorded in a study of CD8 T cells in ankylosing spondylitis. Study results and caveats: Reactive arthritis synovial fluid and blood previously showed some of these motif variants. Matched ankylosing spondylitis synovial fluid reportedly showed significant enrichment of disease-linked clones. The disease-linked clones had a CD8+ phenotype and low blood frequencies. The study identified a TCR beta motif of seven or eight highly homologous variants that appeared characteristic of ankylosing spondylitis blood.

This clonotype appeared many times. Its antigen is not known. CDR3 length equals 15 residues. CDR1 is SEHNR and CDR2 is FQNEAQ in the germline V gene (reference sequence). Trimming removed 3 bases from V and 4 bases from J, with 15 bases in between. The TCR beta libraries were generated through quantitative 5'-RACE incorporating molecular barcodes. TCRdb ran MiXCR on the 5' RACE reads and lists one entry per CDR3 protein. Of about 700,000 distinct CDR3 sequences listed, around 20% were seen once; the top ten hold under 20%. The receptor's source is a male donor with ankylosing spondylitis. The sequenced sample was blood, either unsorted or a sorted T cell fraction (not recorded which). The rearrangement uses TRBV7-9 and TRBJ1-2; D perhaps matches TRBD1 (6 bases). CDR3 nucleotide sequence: TGTGCCAGCAGCTTTGGGGTGGACAGAGCCTATGGCTACACCTTC. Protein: CASSFGVDRAYGYTF.